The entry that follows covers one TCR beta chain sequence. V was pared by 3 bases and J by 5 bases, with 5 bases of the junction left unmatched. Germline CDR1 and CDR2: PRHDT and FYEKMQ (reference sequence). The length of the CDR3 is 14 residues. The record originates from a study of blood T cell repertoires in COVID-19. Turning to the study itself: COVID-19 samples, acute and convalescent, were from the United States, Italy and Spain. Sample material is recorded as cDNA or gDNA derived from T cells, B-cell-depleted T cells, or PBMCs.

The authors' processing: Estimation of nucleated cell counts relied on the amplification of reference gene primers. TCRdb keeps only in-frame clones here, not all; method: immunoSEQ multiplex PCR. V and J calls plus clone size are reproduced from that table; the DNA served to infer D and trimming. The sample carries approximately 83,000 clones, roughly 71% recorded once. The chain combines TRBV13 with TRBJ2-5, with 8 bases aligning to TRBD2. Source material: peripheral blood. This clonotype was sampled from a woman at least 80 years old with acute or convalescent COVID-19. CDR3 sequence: CASSFSSSGETQYF. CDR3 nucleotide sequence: TGTGCCAGCAGCTTTAGCTCTAGCGGGGAGACCCAGTACTTC.